The entry below describes one TCR beta chain. Its antigen is unknown. This sample is part of a study of OX40 agonist ivuxolimab in advanced cancers. Study-level background: In this trial design, patients received ivuxolimab intravenously at 0.01 to 10 mg/kg every 2 weeks. The group had a mean age of roughly 56 years, ranged from about 20 to 90, and was just under 85% male.

Findings and caveats of the study: Among some nonresponders, normalized T-cell clonal expansion was also low. Averaging showed that CD8+ T cells had more expanded clones than CD4+ did.

Libraries were prepared by immunoSEQ multiplex PCR; TCRdb keeps only in-frame clonotypes and omits some of them. The table has under 40,000 clones, roughly 79% seen once. The CDR3 runs 16 residues. J was trimmed by 2 bases and V by 2 bases; bases with no gene match: 5. Per germline, CDR1 SGHRS and CDR2 YFSETQ. This specimen consisted of CD4+ or CD8+ T cells sorted from blood, obtained in a trial of the OX40 agonist ivuxolimab. The chain employs TRBV5-1 and TRBJ2-2; 8 bases fit TRBD1. The clonotype originates from an adult with an advanced solid tumor such as melanoma, head and neck, liver or kidney cancer. CDR3 protein: CASSFLQGGNTGELFF. The CDR3 DNA reads as TGCGCCAGCAGCTTCTTACAGGGGGGAAACACCGGGGAGCTGTTTTTT. Full variable domain (remainder filled in from reference TRBV5-1 and TRBJ2-2): KAGVTQTPRYLIKTRGQQVTLSCSPISGHRSVSWYQQTPGQGLQFLFEYFSETQRNKGNFPGRFSGRQFSNSRSEMNVSTLELGDSALYLCASSFLQGGNTGELFFGEGSRLTVL.